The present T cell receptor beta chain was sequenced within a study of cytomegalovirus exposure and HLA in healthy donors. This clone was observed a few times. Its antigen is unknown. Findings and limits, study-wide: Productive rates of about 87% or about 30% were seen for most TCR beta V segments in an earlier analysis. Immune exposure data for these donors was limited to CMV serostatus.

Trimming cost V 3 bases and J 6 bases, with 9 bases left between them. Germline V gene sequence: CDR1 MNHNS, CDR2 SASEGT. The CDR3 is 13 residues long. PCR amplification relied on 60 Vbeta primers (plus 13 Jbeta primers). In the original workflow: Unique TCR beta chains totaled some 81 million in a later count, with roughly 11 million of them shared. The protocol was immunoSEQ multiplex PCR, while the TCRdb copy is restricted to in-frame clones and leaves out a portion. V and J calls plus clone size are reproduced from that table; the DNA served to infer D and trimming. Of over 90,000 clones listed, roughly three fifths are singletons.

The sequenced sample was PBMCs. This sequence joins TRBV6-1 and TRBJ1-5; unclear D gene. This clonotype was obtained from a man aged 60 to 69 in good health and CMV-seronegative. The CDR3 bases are TGTGCCAGCAGTGAGGTGCGGGGTCAGCCCCAGCATTTT. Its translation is CASSEVRGQPQHF.